This T cell receptor (beta chain) was recovered during a study of blood T cell repertoires in COVID-19. Study in general: PBMCs, B-cell-depleted T cells, or T cells provided the cDNA or gDNA that made up the material.

Source study methods: Scientists estimated how many nucleated cells there were by amplifying reference gene primers. Using immunoSEQ multiplex PCR, the repertoire was profiled, and TCRdb retains in-frame clones only, with some absent. V and J calls and clone size follow that table, whereas D and trimming were derived from the DNA. The sample has 300,000 to 350,000 clones, around nine tenths seen once. The CDR3 has 14 residues. Trimming removed 2 bases from V and 5 bases from J, with 15 bases in between. Germline V lookup: CDR1 GTSNPN, CDR2 SVGIG (reference sequence). Cohort assignment relied on participant-reported clinical history.

Sequenced material: PBMCs or T cells enriched from blood (not recorded which). This TCR came from a man aged 25-45 years who had recovered from COVID-19. This chain connects TRBV30 to TRBJ1-1; unclear D gene. Here the CDR3 reads CAWSSVRRETEAFF. CDR3 nucleotides: TGTGCCTGGAGTTCGGTCCGGAGGGAAACTGAAGCTTTCTTT.